These 18 T cell receptor beta chains were all obtained from the same sample, sequenced in a study of blood T cell repertoires in COVID-19. The assay was immunoSEQ multiplex PCR, and TCRdb's table has in-frame clones only and misses some. The sample lists roughly 15,000 clones, 80% to 90% occurring once. Input material: peripheral blood. The receptors shown here come from a human donor in a cohort sampled during active COVID-19.

The J gene is TRBJ1-1, the V gene TRBV27; no clear D gene. The CDR3 has 13 amino acids. The V gene's germline CDR1 is MNHEY and CDR2 SMNVEV (reference sequence). With 6 bases removed from V and 0 bases from J, the gap between germline ends came to 8 bases. The CDR3 coding sequence is TGTGCCAGCAGAACACTATTGAACACTGAAGCTTTCTTT. Translating gives CASRTLLNTEAFF.

This clone was detected once. This chain uses TRBV19 with TRBJ1-1; 7 nucleotides match TRBD1. Germline V gene sequence: CDR1 LNHDA, CDR2 SQIVND (reference sequence). The CDR3 is 14 residues long. J gave up 5 bases and V 4 bases, and 7 bases lay outside the gene matches. CDR3 region: CASSTIQGETEAFF. The DNA for the CDR3 is TGTGCCAGTAGTACTATTCAGGGGGAAACTGAAGCTTTCTTT.

This chain joins TRBV5-1 and TRBJ2-3, with D possibly TRBD1 on 6 matching bases. CDR3 size: 15 residues. Germline CDR1 is SGHRS and CDR2 is YFSETQ. Trimming took off 0 bases at V and 5 bases at J, with 13 bases between the two ends. CDR3 sequence reads: CASSLGGQSIDTQYF. Here the CDR3 DNA reads TGCGCCAGCAGCTTGGGCGGACAGTCAATAGATACGCAGTATTTT.

J is TRBJ2-5 and V is TRBV6-5; D may be TRBD1 (5 bases). Trimming took off 5 bases at V and 5 bases at J, with 12 bases between the two ends. Germline CDR1 is MNHEY and CDR2 is SVGAGI. This CDR3 is 13 amino acids long. DNA for the CDR3: TGTGCCAGCAGTACCCAGGGTGTGGAGACCCAGTACTTC. It yields the protein CASSTQGVETQYF.

The J gene is TRBJ2-3, the V gene TRBV10-2; TRBD2 aligns across 8 bases. Trimming cost V 0 bases and J 4 bases; bases outside gene matches: 9. Germline V CDR1 and CDR2: WSHSY, SAAADI. The CDR3 consists of 17 residues. As DNA, the CDR3 is TGCGCCAGCAGTGAGTCTCGAGCCGGGGGGGATTCAGATACGCAGTATTTT. Its protein product is CASSESRAGGDSDTQYF.

The gene calls are TRBV15 and TRBJ1-5, with D hard to call. The CDR3 loop spans 14 amino acids. V was trimmed by 1 base and J by 3 bases, leaving 7 bases between them. Germline V CDR1 and CDR2: LNHNV, YYDKDF (reference sequence). CDR3 residues: CATSRGRNNQPQHF. The CDR3 DNA follows: TGTGCCACCAGCAGAGGCAGGAACAATCAGCCCCAGCATTTT.

The CDR3 spells CSASYETQYF. The CDR3 DNA follows: TGCAGTGCTAGTTATGAGACCCAGTACTTC. The chain combines TRBV20-1 with TRBJ2-5; D is unresolved. Germline-derived CDR1 and CDR2 are DFQATT and SNEGSKA (reference sequence). The CDR3 runs 10 residues. Trimming pared 3 bases from V and 5 bases from J, leaving 4 bases between.

The chain employs TRBV2 and TRBJ2-7; the match to TRBD1 covers 7 bases. The CDR3 totals 13 residues. The junction had 5 bases not matched to a gene; V was cut back by 6 bases and J by 3 bases. Germline V gene data show CDR1 as SNHLY and CDR2 as FYNNEI. DNA of the CDR3: TGTGCCAGCAGCGAGACAGGGTTCTACGAGCAGTACTTC. Its protein is CASSETGFYEQYF.

This chain joins TRBV5-4 and TRBJ2-7, with D tentatively TRBD1 (5 bases). The CDR3 sequence is 14 residues long. The germline V and J ends were trimmed by 4 bases and 2 bases, with 13 bases remaining between them. The germline CDR1 and CDR2 sequences are SGHNT and YYREEE (reference sequence). The CDR3: CASSLRGVAYEQYF. CDR3 nucleotide sequence: TGTGCCAGCAGCCTTAGGGGTGTCGCCTACGAGCAGTACTTC.

The chain links TRBV5-5 to TRBJ1-2, with D unresolved. The CDR3 is made up of 13 amino acids. The ends were cut back, 4 bases at V and 2 bases at J, with 9 bases in the middle. Germline CDR1 is SGHKS and CDR2 is YYEKEE (reference sequence). In DNA, the CDR3 is TGTGCCAGCAGCCTCACAGAGAACTATGGCTACACCTTC. Its protein is CASSLTENYGYTF.

V is TRBV5-6 and J is TRBJ2-3; 14 positions agree with TRBD2. This CDR3 has 18 amino acids. Trimming at V came to 4 bases and at J to 4 bases, leaving 11 bases not matched to a gene. CDR1 is SGHDT, CDR2 YYEEEE, per germline. CDR3 DNA sequence: TGTGCCAGCAGCCGAAGACTAGCGGGGGGGAGAATCGCAGATACGCAGTATTTT. Translated: CASSRRLAGGRIADTQYF.

The V and J genes are TRBV28 and TRBJ2-7; 9 bases fit TRBD1. The V gene's germline CDR1 is MDHEN and CDR2 SYDVKM. The CDR3 totals 15 residues. Unmatched junction bases numbered 7, after V lost 3 bases and J lost 4 bases. DNA for the CDR3: TGTGCCAGCAGTTTTTCGGGACAGGGACTTTACGAGCAGTACTTC. As protein: CASSFSGQGLYEQYF.

V is TRBV7-3 and J is TRBJ1-2; TRBD1 aligns across 7 bases. There are 16 residues in the CDR3. Germline CDR1 SGHTA, CDR2 FQGTGA. V was pared by 2 bases and J by 0 bases, with 6 bases of the junction left unmatched. The CDR3 loop reads CASSLSGQGANYGYTF. In DNA, the CDR3 is TGTGCCAGCAGCTTATCCGGGCAGGGGGCTAACTATGGCTACACCTTC.

This chain connects TRBV28 to TRBJ2-7, with D unclear. In germline, CDR1 is MDHEN, CDR2 SYDVKM. The CDR3 sequence is 14 residues long. Trimming took 6 bases from V and 1 from J, leaving 13 bases between them. The CDR3 is CASSRPTKSYEQYF. The CDR3 DNA sequence: TGTGCCAGCAGCCGTCCCACTAAGTCCTACGAGCAGTACTTC.

The chain is built from TRBV2 and TRBJ2-7; no definite D call. Trimming took off 6 bases at V and 3 bases at J, with 6 bases between the two ends. From germline, CDR1 is SNHLY and CDR2 FYNNEI. This CDR3 is built from 11 residues. The CDR3 DNA follows: TGTGCCAGCAGAGCTAGCTACGAGCAGTACTTC. Translating gives CASRASYEQYF.

The rearrangement uses TRBV3-1 (or the pseudogene TRBV3-2) and TRBJ2-7; unclear D gene. Germline loops: CDR1 LGHDT, CDR2 YNNKEL (reference sequence). CDR3 size: 16 residues. V was cut by 1 base and J by 6 bases, with 19 bases left in between. The DNA of the CDR3 is TGTGCCAGCAGCCAAGGGGCCGCATGGTCCCCTTTCGAGCAGTACTTC. As protein: CASSQGAAWSPFEQYF.

The J gene is TRBJ1-2, the V gene TRBV30, with TRBD1 identical over 9 bases. V was pared by 3 bases and J by 7 bases, with 6 bases of the junction left unmatched. The CDR3 contains 13 residues. Per germline, CDR1 GTSNPN and CDR2 SVGIG (reference sequence). For the CDR3, the DNA is TGTGCCTGGAGAACGGACAGGGGCGGTGGCTACACCTTC. This translates into CAWRTDRGGGYTF.

CDR3 in amino acids: CASSVTGFNEKLFF. As DNA, the CDR3 is TGTGCCAGCAGCGTGACAGGCTTTAATGAAAAACTGTTTTTT. The chain recombines TRBV9 with TRBJ1-4, with a possible D match to TRBD1 (6 bases). Per germline, CDR1 SGDLS and CDR2 YYNGEE. Trimming pared 2 bases from V and 4 bases from J, leaving 9 bases between. The CDR3 runs to 14 residues.